This section outlines one TCR beta chain sequence together with its context. Measured with immunoSEQ multiplex PCR; TCRdb has only the in-frame clones, and not every one. The sample has 75,000 to 85,000 clones, 85% seen once. There are 13 residues in the CDR3. Trimming stripped 1 base from V and 10 bases from J, with 11 bases between. This record comes from a study of blood T cell repertoires in COVID-19. The sequence derives from a man in his fifties or sixties with COVID-19, enrolled during active disease. V is TRBV12-3 or TRBV12-4 and J is TRBJ2-1; D unclear. Sequenced material: peripheral blood. The CDR3 spells CASSLDYSGEQFF. DNA of the CDR3: TGTGCCAGCAGTTTAGATTACAGTGGAGAGCAGTTCTTC.